The table lists the clone carrying this T cell receptor (beta chain) with many counts. Its antigen is unknown. This specimen belongs to a study of neurological immune-mediated disorders. Regarding the study as a whole: The level of TCR clonal expansion was highest in patients with HTLV-1-associated myelopathy and lowest in multiple sclerosis, where it fell below the level seen in healthy controls. CDR3 amino acid sequences of expanded clones were not shared across subjects, a result suggesting private repertoires in all groups.

Germline-derived CDR1 and CDR2 are SGDLS and YYNGEE. This CDR3 is built from 15 residues. Trimming left V 3 bases short and J 8 bases short, with 15 bases between. It was by 5'RACE with 10-nucleotide random UMIs that the cDNA was made. A single record per CDR3 protein comes from TCRdb applying MiXCR to the 5' RACE reads. The repertoire holds over 35,000 distinct CDR3 sequences, with approximately 2.4% as singletons. The origin of this receptor is a man aged 50-59 years with multiple sclerosis. The J gene is TRBJ1-6, the V gene TRBV9, with D possibly TRBD1 on 5 matching bases. Sequenced material: PBMCs. As DNA, the CDR3 is TGTGCCAGCAGCGCCTTCCGGGACGGGTATTCACCCCTCCACTTT. Translating it yields CASSAFRDGYSPLHF.